What follows are 5 T cell receptor beta chains derived from one specimen sequenced in a study of spatial heterogeneity in lung cancer. TCRdb independently ran MiXCR on the 5' RACE reads; one entry per CDR3 protein. The sample has approximately 52,000 distinct CDR3 sequences, roughly 5.2% seen once. Time point denoted: sample taken at primary tumor resection. Unsorted whole RNA from tumor, nontumor lung or frozen PBMC underwent sequencing. This material consisted of PBMCs, taken at surgery. These receptors were obtained from a male donor with early-stage non-small cell lung cancer.

This clonotype was counted at least ten times. The chain joins TRBV4-1 to TRBJ1-2; TRBD1 agrees at 8 bases. This CDR3 is 16 amino acids long. J gave up 2 bases and V 4 bases, and 9 bases lay outside the gene matches. Germline CDR1 reads MGHRA; CDR2 reads YSYEKL. In DNA form, the CDR3 reads TGCGCCAGCAGCCCCTTGACAGGGGACTACAACTATGGCTACACCTTC. Translating gives CASSPLTGDYNYGYTF.

The rearrangement joins TRBV5-1 to TRBJ1-6; TRBD1 matches 9 bases. This CDR3 is built from 16 residues. Germline V gives CDR1 SGHRS, CDR2 YFSETQ. Germline trimming cut 3 bases from V and 4 bases from J; bases unmatched to any gene: 5. The CDR3 is CASSSAGTGYNSPLHF. The CDR3 nucleotides read TGCGCCAGCAGCTCTGCCGGGACAGGGTATAATTCACCCCTCCACTTT.

This clonotype was seen repeatedly, ten times or more. This sequence joins TRBV7-2 and TRBJ2-3, with TRBD2 matching 7 bases. Trimming cost V 5 bases and J 0 bases; bases outside gene matches: 20. CDR1 and CDR2 (germline): SGHTA, FQGNSA. There are 20 residues in the CDR3. CDR3 residues: CASSPMTPFLAVISTDTQYF. The DNA of the CDR3 is TGTGCCAGCAGCCCGATGACCCCTTTTCTAGCGGTAATTAGCACAGATACGCAGTATTTT.

In this sample, this clonotype turned up a few times. The chain combines TRBV27 with TRBJ2-5, with D perhaps TRBD2 (5 bases). This CDR3 is built from 14 residues. The V end lost 5 bases, the J end lost 2 bases, and 12 bases lay between the germline ends. Per germline, CDR1 MNHEY and CDR2 SMNVEV (reference sequence). CDR3 sequence: CASSPIDYQETQYF. The CDR3 DNA sequence: TGTGCCAGCAGTCCCATAGACTATCAAGAGACCCAGTACTTC.

This clonotype was detected ten times or more. The CDR3 DNA is TGCAGTGCTAGGTACGGGAGTTCAGACGAGCAGTACTTC. Residues: CSARYGSSDEQYF. The chain links TRBV20-1 to TRBJ2-7; the D gene is possibly TRBD2 (6 bases). The germline V and J ends were trimmed by 3 bases and 5 bases, with 14 bases remaining between them. The CDR3 has 13 residues. Germline CDR1 and CDR2: DFQATT and SNEGSKA (reference sequence).